This T cell receptor (beta chain) is from a study of Ad26.COV2.S vaccination and SARS-CoV-2 variants. Across the study: Once, or twice with 56 days between doses, Ad26.COV2.S was given intramuscularly.

TCRdb keeps only in-frame clones here, not all; method: immunoSEQ multiplex PCR. The data contain around 450,000 clones, 89% of them singletons. Study conclusions and caveats: Among vaccine recipients, spike-specific TCR breadth exceeded that of placebo recipients. Spike-specific CD8+ and CD4+ T cell responses reportedly showed substantial breadth after vaccination.

A remark on this clone: Its antigen is as yet unknown.

Treatment given: 15 to 20 received Ad26.COV2.S at low or high dose, single or two shots; several received placebo; per-sample allocation not given. Sampling was done on day 63 after the first vaccine or placebo injection. Ad26.COV2.S expressed prefusion-stabilized spike from the original Wuhan strain. V was pared by 4 bases and J by 2 bases, with 10 bases of the junction left unmatched. The CDR3 contains 16 residues. Germline CDR1 is SGDLS and CDR2 is YYNGEE. The chain links TRBV9 to TRBJ2-3, with 7 nucleotides matching TRBD2. Specimen: peripheral blood, collected in a trial of Ad26.COV2.S vaccine versus placebo. This TCR derives from a person between 18 and 65 years old who received the Ad26.COV2.S COVID-19 vaccine or a placebo. The CDR3 loop is CASSRLSGEFTDTQYF. The CDR3 coding sequence is TGTGCCAGCAGCAGACTCAGCGGGGAATTCACAGATACGCAGTATTTT.